The 8 T cell receptor beta chains listed next were all sequenced from one sample in a study of blood T cells in healthy people across ages. A second PCR of about 7 to 12 cycles used a sample-barcoded 5' primer and a J-beta primer mix. In TCRdb, the 5' RACE reads were re-called with MiXCR into one record per CDR3 protein. The sample carries approximately 880,000 distinct CDR3 sequences, about 48% recorded once. Source material: blood. The receptors were gathered from a man younger than 40 in good health.

This chain uses TRBV10-3 with TRBJ2-1; 10 bases agree with TRBD1. The CDR3 sequence is 12 residues long. The V gene end was trimmed by 6 bases and the J gene end by 10 bases; junction bases not matched to a gene: 3. In germline, CDR1 is ENHRY, CDR2 SYGVKD. DNA of the CDR3: TGTGCCATCAGCGACAGGGGGCGCGAGCAGTTCTTC. Translating it yields CAISDRGREQFF.

This chain links TRBV6-2 or TRBV6-3 with TRBJ2-7; D not certain. Germline CDR1 MNHEY, CDR2 SVGEGT. V was shortened by 6 bases and J by 3 bases, with 15 bases between the two germline ends. CDR3 size: 14 residues. The CDR3 protein is CASSPPDIIYEQYF. CDR3 bases: TGTGCCAGCAGCCCTCCTGACATCATCTACGAGCAGTACTTC.

The V gene is TRBV4-2, the J gene TRBJ1-4, with TRBD1 matching over 8 bases. Germline CDR1 and CDR2: LGHNA and YNFKEQ. The length of the CDR3 is 16 residues. The trim removed 3 bases at V and 3 bases at J, leaving 6 bases unmatched. CDR3 amino acids: CASSQATRGPNEKLFF. CDR3 bases: TGTGCCAGCAGCCAGGCGACCAGGGGGCCTAATGAAAAACTGTTTTTT.

This clonotype was detected a few times. The chain recombines TRBV4-2 with TRBJ2-7; D ambiguous. This CDR3 has 14 residues. Germline CDR1 and CDR2: LGHNA and YNFKEQ. Trimming removed 1 base from V and 2 bases from J, with 9 bases in between. The DNA of the CDR3 is TGTGCCAGCAGCCAAGGGGCTGTCACCTACGAGCAGTACTTC. It specifies CASSQGAVTYEQYF.

This clonotype was counted a few times. The chain recombines TRBV5-1 with TRBJ2-7, with 8 positions matching TRBD1. The CDR3 has 16 residues. The V gene end was trimmed by 4 bases and the J gene end by 2 bases; junction bases not matched to a gene: 11. Germline V gene sequence: CDR1 SGHRS, CDR2 YFSETQ. The CDR3 here is CASSLTGDLAAYEQYF. The CDR3 DNA reads as TGCGCCAGCAGCCTGACAGGGGACCTTGCTGCCTACGAGCAGTACTTC.

This clonotype has at least ten counts. CDR3 protein: CSVELDWGTQYF. The CDR3 DNA follows: TGCAGCGTTGAACTCGATTGGGGGACCCAGTACTTC. The chain combines TRBV29-1 with TRBJ2-5, with D unclear. V shed 2 bases and J shed 7 bases, with 11 bases lying between them. The CDR3 has 12 residues. The V gene's germline CDR1 is SQVTM and CDR2 ANQGSEA. Filled out from reference TRBV29-1 and TRBJ2-5, the complete variable domain reads SAVISQKPSRDICQRGTSLTIQCQVDSQVTMMFWYRQQPGQSLTLIATANQGSEATYESGFVIDKFPISRPNLTFSTLTVSNMSPEDSSIYLCSVELDWGTQYFGPGTRLLVL.

The genes are TRBV20-1 and TRBJ2-1; TRBD1 agrees at 8 bases. The CDR3 totals 14 residues. Per the germline V gene, CDR1 is DFQATT and CDR2 is SNEGSKA (reference sequence). The V segment lost 4 bases and the J segment 6 bases; nucleotides outside the gene matches: 8. CDR3 coding DNA: TGCAGTGCTACGCCGGGACAGGTCCTCAATGAGCAGTTCTTC. It encodes CSATPGQVLNEQFF.

The sample holds a few counts of this clonotype. This chain connects TRBV9 to TRBJ2-4; tentative D call: TRBD1 (5 bases). The CDR3 runs to 12 residues. Deletions cut 4 bases from V and 9 bases from J, with 11 bases between. The germline gives CDR1 SGDLS, CDR2 YYNGEE. Here the CDR3 DNA reads TGTGCCAGCAGCCTAGGGGTCGGCATTCAGTACTTC. This encodes CASSLGVGIQYF.